This record looks at one T cell receptor (beta chain) sequence and its context. Assay used: immunoSEQ multiplex PCR; TCRdb lists only in-frame clones, some missing. In the table there are approximately 90,000 clones, less than 95% of which are singletons. The data belong to a study of blood T cell repertoires in COVID-19. Trimming shortened V by 0 bases and J by 6 bases, and 5 bases separated the two germline ends. The CDR3 sequence is 11 residues long. Germline lookup yields CDR1 GTSNPN and CDR2 SVGIG (reference sequence). Sequenced: peripheral blood. The sequence came from a man in his sixties with acute or convalescent COVID-19. V and J are TRBV30 and TRBJ1-1; D uncertain. DNA of the CDR3: TGTGCCTGGAGTGTACTCGCTGAAGCTTTCTTT. Translating it yields CAWSVLAEAFF.